The source of this T cell receptor beta chain is a study of cytomegalovirus exposure and HLA in healthy donors. The method was immunoSEQ multiplex PCR; TCRdb's version includes in-frame clones alone and lacks a portion of them. The sample has roughly 100,000 clones, 85% to 95% seen once; the top ten hold 0.89%. Germline V gene sequence: CDR1 SQVTM, CDR2 ANQGSEA. V lost 2 bases to trimming and J lost 0 bases, with 13 bases between them. This CDR3 is 15 amino acids long. Details on this clone: Its antigen is undetermined.

Broader study findings: The majority of TCR sequences were rare, yet some public TCRs appeared in many donors. In vitro testing confirmed three CMV-associated chains as specific for CMV antigens.

This TCR was recovered from a woman between 18 and 30 years old in good health and CMV-seronegative. This chain joins TRBV29-1 and TRBJ1-1; a weak D match, TRBD1 (5 bases). The sequencing input was PBMCs. CDR3 coding DNA: TGCAGCGTTGAACCCAGCGGGGGGGTGAACACTGAAGCTTTCTTT. Residues: CSVEPSGGVNTEAFF. The full variable domain, its missing parts supplied by reference TRBV29-1 and TRBJ1-1, is SAVISQKPSRDICQRGTSLTIQCQVDSQVTMMFWYRQQPGQSLTLIATANQGSEATYESGFVIDKFPISRPNLTFSTLTVSNMSPEDSSIYLCSVEPSGGVNTEAFFGQGTRLTVV.